This passage covers 8 T cell receptor beta chains from one sample sequenced in a study of T-cell memory formation after mild COVID-19. Each CDR3 protein is one row after TCRdb ran MiXCR on the 5' RACE reads. The sample holds about 350,000 distinct CDR3 sequences; under 25% are singletons and the top ten take about 21%. The sequenced sample was PBMCs or a T cell subset sorted from them (not recorded which). These receptors were obtained from a man younger than 35 who had mild COVID-19 (a few samples of this study predate the infection). Cell type and time point are not known.

The chain carries TRBV19 and TRBJ2-6, with 7 nucleotides matching TRBD1. The CDR3 loop spans 14 amino acids. CDR1 LNHDA and CDR2 SQIVND come from the germline V gene (reference sequence). V shed 10 bases and J 2 bases; nucleotides not matched to a gene: 5. CDR3 loop: CATKGATGANVLTF. The CDR3, as DNA: TGTGCCACCAAGGGGGCAACTGGGGCCAACGTCCTGACTTTC.

This clonotype showed up just once. The rearrangement links TRBV4-1 to TRBJ1-5; TRBD1 might be the D (6 bases). Germline V gene data show CDR1 as MGHRA and CDR2 as YSYEKL. V shed 4 bases and J shed 6 bases, with 19 bases lying between them. The CDR3 loop spans 16 amino acids. The CDR3 DNA reads as TGCGCCAGCAGCCGACTGCCGGGGGCGCGCGGTCAGCCCCAGCATTTT. Its translation: CASSRLPGARGQPQHF.

This chain links TRBV7-2 with TRBJ2-3; TRBD2 matches 7 bases. Germline CDR1 and CDR2: SGHTA and FQGNSA. The V and J ends lost 8 bases and 4 bases, in that order; junction bases with no gene match: 3. CDR3 length equals 12 residues. CDR3 region: CASRGVADTQYF. Here the CDR3 DNA reads TGTGCCAGCCGGGGGGTGGCAGATACGCAGTATTTT.

This clonotype was observed a few times. This chain uses TRBV6-2 or TRBV6-3 with TRBJ1-5, with TRBD1 as a possible D gene (5 bases). This CDR3 comprises 12 residues. CDR1 and CDR2 (germline): MNHEY, SVGEGT. V dropped 2 bases and J dropped 8 bases, with 7 bases sitting between them. The DNA of the CDR3 is TGTGCCAGCAGTTACGGGGGAGAGCCCCAGCATTTT. Translated, it gives CASSYGGEPQHF.

CDR3 bases: TGTGCCTGGAGTGTCCGGGGACAGGGGGCGGAAAAACTGTTTTTT. It codes for CAWSVRGQGAEKLFF. This chain links TRBV30 with TRBJ1-4; TRBD1 aligns across 12 bases. Germline CDR1 is GTSNPN and CDR2 is SVGIG (reference sequence). After removal of 0 bases from V and 8 bases from J, the junction contained 4 bases not matched to a gene. The CDR3 sequence is 15 residues long.

The table lists this clonotype with a few counts. This chain links TRBV7-2 with TRBJ2-7, with D perhaps TRBD1 (6 bases). Germline values: CDR1 SGHTA, CDR2 FQGNSA. Trimming cost V 5 bases and J 9 bases, with 17 bases left between them. The CDR3 is 13 amino acids. This CDR3 is CASSTQQGAGQYV. The DNA for the CDR3 is TGTGCCAGCAGCACGCAACAGGGCGCCGGGCAGTACGTC.

The table lists this clonotype with a few counts. The chain is built from TRBV6-5 and TRBJ2-2; D gene ambiguous. This CDR3 has 13 amino acids. CDR1 is MNHEY, CDR2 SVGAGI, per germline. V was clipped by 5 bases and J by 6 bases, with 10 bases between them. The chain's CDR3 is CASSQLGSGELFF. The CDR3, as DNA: TGTGCCAGCAGTCAACTGGGGTCCGGGGAGCTGTTTTTT.

The chain employs TRBV20-1 and TRBJ2-5; D may be TRBD1 (6 bases). Germline CDR1 and CDR2: DFQATT and SNEGSKA (reference sequence). Trimming stripped 3 bases from V and 3 bases from J, with 11 bases between. The CDR3 extends over 13 amino acids. DNA of the CDR3: TGCAGTGCTAGTCAGGGGCCCAAAGAGACCCAGTACTTC. The encoded protein is CSASQGPKETQYF.